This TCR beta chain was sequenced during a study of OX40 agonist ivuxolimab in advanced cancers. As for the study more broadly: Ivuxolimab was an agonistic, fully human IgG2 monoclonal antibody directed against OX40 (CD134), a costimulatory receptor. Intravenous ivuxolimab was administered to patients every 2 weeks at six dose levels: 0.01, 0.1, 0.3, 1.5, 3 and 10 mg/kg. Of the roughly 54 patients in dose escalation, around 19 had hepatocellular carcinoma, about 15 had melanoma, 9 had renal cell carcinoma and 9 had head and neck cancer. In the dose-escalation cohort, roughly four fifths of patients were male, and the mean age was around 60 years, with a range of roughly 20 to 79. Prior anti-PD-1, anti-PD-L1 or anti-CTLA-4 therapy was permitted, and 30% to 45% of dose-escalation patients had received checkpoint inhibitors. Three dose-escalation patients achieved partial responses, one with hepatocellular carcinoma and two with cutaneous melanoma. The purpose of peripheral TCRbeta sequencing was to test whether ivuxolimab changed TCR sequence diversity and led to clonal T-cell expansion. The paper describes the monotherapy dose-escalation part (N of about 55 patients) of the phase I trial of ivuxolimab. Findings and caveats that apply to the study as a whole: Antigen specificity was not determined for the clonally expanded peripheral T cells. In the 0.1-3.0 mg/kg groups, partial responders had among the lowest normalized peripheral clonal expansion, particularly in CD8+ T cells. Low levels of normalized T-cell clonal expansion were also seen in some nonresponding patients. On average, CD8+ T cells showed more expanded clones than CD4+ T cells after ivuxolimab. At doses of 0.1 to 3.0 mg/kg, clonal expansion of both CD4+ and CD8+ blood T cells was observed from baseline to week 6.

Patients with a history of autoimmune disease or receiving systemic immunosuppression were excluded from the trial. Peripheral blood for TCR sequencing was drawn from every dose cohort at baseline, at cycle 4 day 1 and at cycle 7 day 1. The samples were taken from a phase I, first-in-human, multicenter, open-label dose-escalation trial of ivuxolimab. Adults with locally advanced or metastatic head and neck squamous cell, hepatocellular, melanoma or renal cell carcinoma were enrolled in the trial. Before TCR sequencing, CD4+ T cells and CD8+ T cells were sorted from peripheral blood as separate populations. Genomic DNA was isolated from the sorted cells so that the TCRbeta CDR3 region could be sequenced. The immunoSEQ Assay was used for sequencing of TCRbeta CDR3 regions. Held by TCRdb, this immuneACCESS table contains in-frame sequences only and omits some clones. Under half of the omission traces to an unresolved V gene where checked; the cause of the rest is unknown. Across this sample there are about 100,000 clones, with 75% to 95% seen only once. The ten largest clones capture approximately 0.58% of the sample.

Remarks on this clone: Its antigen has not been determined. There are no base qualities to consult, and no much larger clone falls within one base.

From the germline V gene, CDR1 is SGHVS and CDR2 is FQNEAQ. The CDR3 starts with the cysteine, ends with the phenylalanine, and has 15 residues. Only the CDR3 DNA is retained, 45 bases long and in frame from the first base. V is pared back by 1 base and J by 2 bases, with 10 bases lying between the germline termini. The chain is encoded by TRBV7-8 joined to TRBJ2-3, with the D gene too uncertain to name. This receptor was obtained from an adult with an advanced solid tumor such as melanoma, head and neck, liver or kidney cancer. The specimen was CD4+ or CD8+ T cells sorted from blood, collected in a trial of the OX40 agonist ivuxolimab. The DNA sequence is TGTGCCAGCAGCTTAGAGGGCAGACACACAGATACGCAGTATTTT. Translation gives CASSLEGRHTDTQYF.